The 2 T cell receptor beta chains reported below all come from one sample, sequenced in a study of blood T cell repertoires in COVID-19. Sequencing was performed with immunoSEQ multiplex PCR; in TCRdb, only in-frame clones are kept and a portion is missing. This sample has roughly 400,000 clones; approximately 93% occur once, and the top ten carry about 0.78%. The sequenced sample consisted of PBMCs or T cells enriched from blood (not recorded which). These receptors were collected from a woman aged 35 to 49 who had been exposed to COVID-19.

The chain carries TRBV2 and TRBJ2-7; 15 nucleotides agree with TRBD2. The germline V gene has CDR1 SNHLY and CDR2 FYNNEI. Losses at the gene ends were 7 bases for V and 6 bases for J; bases not matched to a gene: 10. The CDR3 runs to 16 residues. In DNA form, the CDR3 reads TGTGCCAGCACCAGGACTAGCGGGAGGGCCAGCGCCGAGCAGTACTTC. It yields the protein CASTRTSGRASAEQYF.

The genes are TRBV9 and TRBJ2-7; tentatively, D is TRBD1 (9 bases). Germline CDR1 and CDR2: SGDLS and YYNGEE. V dropped 4 bases and J dropped 4 bases, with 18 bases sitting between them. The CDR3 loop spans 15 amino acids. For the CDR3, the DNA is TGTGCCAGCAGCCCGGGGGGGACAGGGTGGTACGAGCAGTACTTC. Translating it yields CASSPGGTGWYEQYF.